One and the same sample provided the 30 T cell receptor beta chains below, sequenced in a study of T cell repertoires and HLA-DP antigens. These receptors' antigens are unknown. TCRdb's copy holds only in-frame clones and misses some; the assay was immunoSEQ multiplex PCR. The table has around 100,000 clones, about 91% seen once. Sequencing was performed on CD4+ T cells from PBMCs. The receptor set was obtained from a woman aged 18-29 years in good health and CMV-seronegative.

This rearrangement joins TRBV9 to TRBJ1-5; D is unclear. The CDR3 contains 13 residues. Trimming stripped 0 bases from V and 3 bases from J, with 4 bases between. From germline, CDR1 is SGDLS and CDR2 YYNGEE. In nucleotides, the CDR3 is TGTGCCAGCAGCGTAGCTCCCAATCAGCCCCAGCATTTT. Amino acids: CASSVAPNQPQHF.

The chain uses TRBV28 and TRBJ2-5; the D gene is possibly TRBD1 (6 bases). The CDR3 is 14 amino acids. The V and J ends lost 3 bases and 1 base respectively, with 9 bases between them. Germline values: CDR1 MDHEN, CDR2 SYDVKM. The CDR3 reads CASSLTGLQETQYF. The CDR3 region has the DNA TGTGCCAGCAGTTTGACAGGACTCCAAGAGACCCAGTACTTC. The whole variable domain, filled in from reference TRBV28 and TRBJ2-5, reads DVKVTQSSRYLVKRTGEKVFLECVQDMDHENMFWYRQDPGLGLRLIYFSYDVKMKEKGDIPEGYSVSREKKERFSLILESASTNQTSMYLCASSLTGLQETQYFGPGTRLLVL.

CDR3 loop: CASSKEGVEQYF. In nucleotides, the CDR3 is TGTGCCAGCAGCAAAGAGGGGGTCGAGCAGTACTTC. The chain recombines TRBV28 with TRBJ2-7; perhaps TRBD1 as D (6 bases). The germline V and J ends were trimmed by 6 bases and 6 bases, with 12 bases remaining between them. Germline V gene lookup returns CDR1 MDHEN and CDR2 SYDVKM. CDR3 length equals 12 residues.

This sequence joins TRBV4-1 and TRBJ2-5; 10 nucleotides line up with TRBD2. The J segment lost 3 bases and the V segment lost 4 bases, leaving 11 bases of the junction unmatched. The CDR3 is 17 amino acids. The germline CDR1 and CDR2 sequences are MGHRA and YSYEKL. The CDR3 protein is CASSPTPLAGVKETQYF. The DNA for the CDR3 is TGCGCCAGCAGCCCGACCCCCCTAGCGGGAGTAAAAGAGACCCAGTACTTC.

The V call is TRBV12-5, the J call TRBJ2-7; D is possibly TRBD1 (7 bases). The CDR3 extends over 15 amino acids. Germline CDR1 is LGHNT and CDR2 is FRNRAP. Trimming shortened V by 7 bases and J by 5 bases, and 21 bases separated the two germline ends. As DNA, the CDR3 is TGTGCTAGTGCCTCCGGGAGACAGGGTCTCGACGAGCAGTACTTC. Its protein product is CASASGRQGLDEQYF.

The genes are TRBV10-3 and TRBJ1-2; 7 positions match TRBD1. Germline V gives CDR1 ENHRY, CDR2 SYGVKD. Trimming at V came to 4 bases and at J to 3 bases, leaving 8 bases not matched to a gene. CDR3 length: 15 residues. Written as DNA, the CDR3 is TGTGCCATCAGTGGTAACCGGGACAGATACTATGGCTACACCTTC. Its protein is CAISGNRDRYYGYTF.

The CDR3 is CASIGGKAGEKLFF. The CDR3 DNA is TGTGCCAGCATCGGGGGAAAGGCCGGCGAAAAACTGTTTTTT. This sequence joins TRBV28 and TRBJ1-4, with D possibly being TRBD1 (5 bases). V lost 7 bases and J 8 bases, leaving 17 bases between the germline ends. This CDR3 is 14 amino acids long. Germline values: CDR1 MDHEN, CDR2 SYDVKM.

J is TRBJ2-1 and V is TRBV6-5; D call uncertain. The germline V gene encodes CDR1 MNHEY and CDR2 SVGAGI. The CDR3 is 16 residues long. V lost 2 bases, J lost 0 bases, and 11 bases lay in between. DNA for the CDR3: TGTGCCAGCAGTTACACCGGAACCGCCTCCTACAATGAGCAGTTCTTC. It yields the protein CASSYTGTASYNEQFF.

The genes are TRBV10-3 and TRBJ2-5, with a weak D call TRBD2 (7 bases). Germline CDR1 and CDR2: ENHRY and SYGVKD. The CDR3 runs 14 residues. V lost 3 bases to trimming and J lost 3 bases, with 11 bases between them. The chain's CDR3 is CAISERGGEETQYF. CDR3 nucleotides: TGTGCCATCAGTGAAAGGGGGGGAGAAGAGACCCAGTACTTC.

The J gene is TRBJ2-1, the V gene TRBV6-5; D gene unclear. Looked up from germline, CDR1 is MNHEY and CDR2 is SVGAGI. CDR3 length: 14 amino acids. V shed 7 bases and J shed 6 bases, with 16 bases lying between them. The CDR3 sequence: CASTRTERGNEQFF. CDR3 nucleotide sequence: TGTGCCAGCACAAGGACGGAGCGCGGCAATGAGCAGTTCTTC.

In DNA form, the CDR3 reads TGTGCCAGCAGCCGCGTCCGGGGGATTAGGTACCAAGAGACCCAGTACTTC. Its protein product is CASSRVRGIRYQETQYF. The gene calls are TRBV5-4 and TRBJ2-5, with D tentatively TRBD2 (6 bases). V was shortened by 4 bases and J by 0 bases, with 19 bases between the two germline ends. The CDR3 extends over 17 amino acids. The germline V gene encodes CDR1 SGHNT and CDR2 YYREEE (reference sequence).

J is TRBJ1-2 and V is TRBV5-6; D not certain. Germline CDR1 and CDR2: SGHDT and YYEEEE. There are 13 residues in the CDR3. Between the trimmed V and J ends, which lost 1 base and 4 bases, there was a span of 8 bases. The CDR3 loop is CASSLREPYGYTF. DNA of the CDR3: TGTGCCAGCAGCTTGCGGGAACCCTATGGCTACACCTTC.

The chain employs TRBV6-5 and TRBJ1-1, with 8 nucleotides matching TRBD1. This CDR3 has 16 amino acids. With 3 bases clipped from V and 5 bases from J, the junction kept 11 bases outside the gene matches. The germline gives CDR1 MNHEY, CDR2 SVGAGI. In DNA form, the CDR3 reads TGTGCCAGCAGTTATGTCGCAGGGGGCGTTAGGACTGAAGCTTTCTTT. This gives the protein CASSYVAGGVRTEAFF.

The chain couples TRBV9 to TRBJ2-2; tentatively, D is TRBD1 or TRBD2 (6 bases each). The CDR3 is made up of 15 amino acids. The germline V gene encodes CDR1 SGDLS and CDR2 YYNGEE. The V and J ends lost 4 bases and 2 bases respectively, with 12 bases between them. For the CDR3, the DNA is TGTGCCAGCAGCCCTAGGGGGGATAACACCGGGGAGCTGTTTTTT. It translates to CASSPRGDNTGELFF.

The chain is built from TRBV5-1 and TRBJ1-4; 8 bases align to TRBD1. The length of the CDR3 is 15 residues. From germline, CDR1 is SGHRS and CDR2 YFSETQ. The V and J ends lost 0 bases and 6 bases, in that order; junction bases with no gene match: 4. The DNA of the CDR3 is TGCGCCAGCAGCTTGGTGAGGACAGGGCATGAAAAACTGTTTTTT. The encoded protein is CASSLVRTGHEKLFF.

The chain joins TRBV5-5 to TRBJ1-5, with 7 bases identical to TRBD1. Germline trimming cut 1 base from V and 3 bases from J; bases unmatched to any gene: 4. The CDR3 is 15 amino acids. Germline CDR1 SGHKS, CDR2 YYEKEE (reference sequence). For the CDR3, the DNA is TGTGCCAGCAGCTTGAGGGACAGCTTCAATCAGCCCCAGCATTTT. Its translation is CASSLRDSFNQPQHF.

The chain couples TRBV9 to TRBJ2-4; TRBD2 matches at 14 bases. The length of the CDR3 is 19 residues. V was pared by 3 bases and J by 2 bases, with 10 bases of the junction left unmatched. Germline V gene sequence: CDR1 SGDLS, CDR2 YYNGEE. The DNA of the CDR3 is TGTGCCAGCAGCGCTACCGGGACTAGCGGGAGAGTACCCAAAAACATTCAGTACTTC. It encodes CASSATGTSGRVPKNIQYF.

The rearrangement joins TRBV4-1 to TRBJ1-5; the D gene is possibly TRBD1 (5 bases). This CDR3 comprises 15 residues. With 3 bases removed from V and 6 bases from J, the gap between germline ends came to 15 bases. Per germline, CDR1 MGHRA and CDR2 YSYEKL. The chain's CDR3 is CASSQGQGRGQPQHF. In DNA, the CDR3 is TGCGCCAGCAGCCAGGGGCAGGGCCGGGGTCAGCCCCAGCATTTT.

This clone turned up a few times. The gene calls are TRBV2 and TRBJ2-1, with TRBD2 matching 7 bases. V shed 6 bases, J shed 4 bases, and the junction held 6 bases outside the gene matches. Germline values: CDR1 SNHLY, CDR2 FYNNEI. The CDR3 has 14 residues. The CDR3 nucleotides are TGTGCCAGCAGCGTCTCGGGACTATACAATGAGCAGTTCTTC. It is translated as CASSVSGLYNEQFF. The full variable domain, in which reference TRBV2 and TRBJ2-1 provide the parts outside the CDR3, is EPEVTQTPSHQVTQMGQEVILRCVPISNHLYFYWYRQILGQKVEFLVSFYNNEISEKSEIFDDQFSVERPDGSNFTLKIRSTKLEDSAMYFCASSVSGLYNEQFFGPGTRLTVL.

The chain carries TRBV11-3 and TRBJ2-5; D is perhaps TRBD1 or TRBD2 (5 bases each). Trimming took off 5 bases at V and 3 bases at J, with 13 bases between the two ends. Germline V gene sequence: CDR1 SGHNT, CDR2 YENEEA. The CDR3 sequence is 14 residues long. Here the CDR3 reads CASSAWGSEETQYF. The DNA of the CDR3 is TGTGCCAGCAGCGCGTGGGGGTCAGAAGAGACCCAGTACTTC.

The chain links TRBV5-1 to TRBJ1-5, with D tentatively TRBD1 (6 bases). V was trimmed by 4 bases and J by 1 base, leaving 15 bases between them. The CDR3 runs to 16 residues. The germline V gene encodes CDR1 SGHRS and CDR2 YFSETQ. CDR3 sequence (DNA): TGCGCCAGCAGCAGTGGGACCGGGACAAGCAATCAGCCCCAGCATTTT. Its protein product is CASSSGTGTSNQPQHF.

The V and J genes are TRBV28 and TRBJ2-1; tentative D call: TRBD2 (6 bases). There are 15 residues in the CDR3. V gave up 2 bases and J gave up 5 bases, with 13 bases separating them. Germline CDR1 reads MDHEN; CDR2 reads SYDVKM. The CDR3 nucleotides read TGTGCCAGCAGTTTAGGGGCCGGCGGGAACAATGAGCAGTTCTTC. Protein sequence: CASSLGAGGNNEQFF.

J is TRBJ1-1 and V is TRBV6-6, with a weak D call TRBD1 (6 bases). The germline gives CDR1 MNHNY, CDR2 SVGAGI (reference sequence). Trimming cost V 2 bases and J 5 bases, with 12 bases left between them. This CDR3 comprises 14 residues. The CDR3 loop reads CASSYLGGVTEAFF. Written as DNA, the CDR3 is TGTGCCAGCAGTTACCTAGGGGGGGTTACTGAAGCTTTCTTT.

The chain is built from TRBV7-3 and TRBJ2-6; D is uncertain. V dropped 7 bases and J dropped 5 bases, with 6 bases sitting between them. The germline V gene encodes CDR1 SGHTA and CDR2 FQGTGA. The CDR3 contains 12 residues. The CDR3 region is CASTNRANVLTF. CDR3 bases: TGTGCCAGCACCAATCGGGCCAACGTCCTGACTTTC.

This rearrangement joins TRBV4-1 to TRBJ2-1, with D unclear. Trimming left V 0 bases short and J 13 bases short, with 10 bases between. The CDR3 is 12 amino acids. CDR1 is MGHRA and CDR2 is YSYEKL in the germline V gene. The CDR3 sequence: CASSQERRYQFF. The CDR3 DNA reads as TGCGCCAGCAGCCAAGAACGTCGCTATCAGTTCTTC.

The gene calls are TRBV4-1 and TRBJ2-5; D remains unclear. The CDR3 sequence is 17 residues long. V shed 0 bases and J shed 1 base, with 15 bases lying between them. Germline CDR1 MGHRA, CDR2 YSYEKL. CDR3 loop: CASSQDVDGRFQETQYF. The CDR3 bases are TGCGCCAGCAGCCAAGACGTGGATGGTCGCTTCCAAGAGACCCAGTACTTC.

The chain employs TRBV7-9 and TRBJ2-1; 11 nucleotides match TRBD2. V gave up 4 bases and J gave up 4 bases; unmatched junction bases: 3. The CDR3 runs to 15 residues. The V gene's germline CDR1 is SEHNR and CDR2 FQNEAQ (reference sequence). The CDR3 coding sequence is TGTGCCAGCAGCTCCGTAGCGGGAGGGTACAATGAGCAGTTCTTC. Residues: CASSSVAGGYNEQFF.

The chain uses TRBV5-5 and TRBJ2-1; 8 bases fit TRBD1. The ends lost 0 bases at V and 5 bases at J; junction bases unmatched: 4. In germline, CDR1 is SGHKS, CDR2 YYEKEE (reference sequence). This CDR3 region has 15 residues. In nucleotides, the CDR3 is TGTGCCAGCAGCTTGGGGACAGGGTACCACAATGAGCAGTTCTTC. Protein sequence: CASSLGTGYHNEQFF.

The chain employs TRBV9 and TRBJ2-3; D gene unclear. This CDR3 spans 16 amino acids. V was shortened by 0 bases and J by 3 bases, with 14 bases between the two germline ends. Per germline, CDR1 SGDLS and CDR2 YYNGEE. The CDR3 DNA follows: TGTGCCAGCAGCGTAGAGCCCCCCCCGGCGACAGATACGCAGTATTTT. It specifies CASSVEPPPATDTQYF. Together with reference TRBV9 and TRBJ2-3, the CDR3 gives the full variable domain: DSGVTQTPKHLITATGQRVTLRCSPRSGDLSVYWYQQSLDQGLQFLIQYYNGEERAKGNILERFSAQQFPDLHSELNLSSLELGDSALYFCASSVEPPPATDTQYFGPGTRLTVL.

The chain employs TRBV18 and TRBJ1-5; D not resolved. V lost 3 bases, J lost 5 bases, and 11 bases lay in between. The CDR3 loop spans 14 amino acids. Germline CDR1 KGHSH, CDR2 LQKENI. The CDR3 DNA reads TGTGCCAGCTCACCGGTAGGGAGTGATCAGCCCCAGCATTTT. Encoded protein: CASSPVGSDQPQHF. The variable domain in full, completed from reference TRBV18 and TRBJ1-5, reads NAGVMQNPRHLVRRRGQEARLRCSPMKGHSHVYWYRQLPEEGLKFMVYLQKENIIDESGMPKERFSAEFPKEGPSILRIQQVVRGDSAAYFCASSPVGSDQPQHFGDGTRLSIL.